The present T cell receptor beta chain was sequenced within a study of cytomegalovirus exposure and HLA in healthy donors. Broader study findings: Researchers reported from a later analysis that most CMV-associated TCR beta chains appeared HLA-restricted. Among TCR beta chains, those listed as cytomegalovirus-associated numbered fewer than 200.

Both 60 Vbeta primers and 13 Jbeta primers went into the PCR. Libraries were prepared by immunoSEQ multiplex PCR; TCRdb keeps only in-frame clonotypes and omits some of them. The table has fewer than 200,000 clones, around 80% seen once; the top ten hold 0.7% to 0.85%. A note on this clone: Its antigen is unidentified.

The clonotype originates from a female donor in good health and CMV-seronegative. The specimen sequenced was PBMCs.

CDR3 loop: CASGLGQESSPLHF. DNA for the CDR3: TGTGCTAGTGGTTTAGGACAGGAAAGTTCACCCCTCCACTTT. V and J are TRBV12-5 and TRBJ1-6; TRBD1 agrees at 7 bases. The V gene's germline CDR1 is LGHNT and CDR2 FRNRAP. V was pared by 3 bases and J by 9 bases, with 5 bases of the junction left unmatched. The CDR3 is 14 amino acids.